The source of this T cell receptor (beta chain) is a study of shared clonotypes between healthy human individuals. Across the whole study: The plates for each donor numbered three CD4 naive, three CD4 memory, two CD8 naive and one CD8 memory. Study-level results: Clonotype sharing across a handful of donors was observed for around 4.8% of naive CD4 clonotypes. As a rule, naive subsets had a larger estimated richness than memory subsets. Against clonotypes common to all four donors, non-shared ones had lower generation probabilities.

This table comes from immunoSEQ multiplex PCR, and its TCRdb copy is limited to in-frame clones, with some not included. The profile covers more than 550,000 clones, with 92% appearing a single time and roughly 22% taken by the ten largest. CD45RO-negative, CCR7-selected cells formed the naive CD8 fraction, which excluded terminally differentiated effector memory CD45RA+ cells. As to this clone: Its specificity is unknown.

The V end was cut by 2 bases, the J end by 1 base, with 20 bases between. Germline values: CDR1 SQVTM, CDR2 ANQGSEA. The CDR3 sequence is 17 residues long. This clonotype was sampled from a man aged 30-40 years in good health. The rearrangement joins TRBV29-1 to TRBJ1-1; a possible D gene is TRBD1 (5 bases). The sample taken for sequencing was naive CD8+ T cells sorted from blood. The CDR3 spells CSVELGEEAYGNTEAFF. The CDR3 DNA sequence: TGCAGCGTTGAACTGGGGGAAGAGGCTTACGGGAACACTGAAGCTTTCTTT.